These 28 T cell receptor beta chains share one sample of origin, sequenced in a study of glioma-infiltrating T cells. TCR alpha and beta CDR3 regions were amplified from RNA using iRepertoire nested multiplex PCR. MiXCR, applied by TCRdb to the multiplex PCR reads, yields one record per CDR3 protein. The sample consists of around 130,000 distinct CDR3 sequences, roughly a quarter of them appearing once. Sequencing was carried out using glioma tissue, nonneoplastic brain tissue, or PBMCs (not recorded which). The receptor source for this set is a human donor with low-grade glioma or glioblastoma, undergoing nonglioma brain surgery, or in good health (not recorded which).

A few counts support this clonotype. This chain joins TRBV18 and TRBJ1-2; the D gene is possibly TRBD1 (5 bases). Trimming took off 5 bases at V and 8 bases at J, with 18 bases between the two ends. This CDR3 comprises 14 residues. Germline CDR1 and CDR2: KGHSH and LQKENI. The CDR3 spells CASSGQLSKAGYTF. DNA for the CDR3: TGTGCCAGCTCAGGACAACTCTCAAAGGCCGGCTACACCTTC.

This clonotype was observed a few times. J is TRBJ1-2 and V is TRBV20-1; 8 bases match TRBD1. The CDR3 loop spans 16 amino acids. The V segment lost 0 bases and the J segment 5 bases; nucleotides outside the gene matches: 11. The germline CDR1 and CDR2 sequences are DFQATT and SNEGSKA (reference sequence). CDR3 region: CSARDTYATGEYGYTF. CDR3 DNA sequence: TGCAGTGCTAGAGATACGTATGCGACAGGGGAATATGGCTACACCTTC.

V gene TRBV18 combines with J gene TRBJ1-1, with D unresolved. This CDR3 is 15 amino acids long. V gave up 3 bases and J gave up 0 bases, with 11 bases separating them. Germline CDR1 KGHSH, CDR2 LQKENI. In nucleotides, the CDR3 is TGTGCCAGCTCACCGCGGATCGGTATGAACACTGAAGCTTTCTTT. Translation: CASSPRIGMNTEAFF.

This clonotype was seen at least ten times. V gene TRBV10-3 combines with J gene TRBJ1-5, with unresolved D. The CDR3 is made up of 14 amino acids. CDR1 and CDR2 from the germline V gene are ENHRY and SYGVKD. Trimming cost V 6 bases and J 0 bases, with 9 bases left between them. The CDR3 here is CAISEGYSNQPQHF. The CDR3 DNA reads TGTGCCATCAGCGAGGGTTATAGCAATCAGCCCCAGCATTTT.

This chain uses TRBV3-1 with TRBJ2-3; TRBD2 is a possible D gene (6 bases). The CDR3 extends over 16 amino acids. Germline V gene sequence: CDR1 LGHDT, CDR2 YNNKEL (reference sequence). The V end lost 4 bases, the J end lost 2 bases, and 16 bases lay between the germline ends. The CDR3, as DNA: TGTGCCAGCAGCCCCTGGGGTAGCGGTCACACAGATACGCAGTATTTT. Protein: CASSPWGSGHTDTQYF.

As to this clonotype: Mismatch with germline at one junction end may stem from a read error. V is TRBV27 and J is TRBJ1-1; D gene uncertain. CDR1 is MNHEY, CDR2 SMNVEV, per germline (reference sequence). The CDR3 runs 13 residues. CDR3 bases: TGTGCCAACAGTCCGGGCATGAACACTGAAGCTTTCTTT. It translates to CANSPGMNTEAFF.

This clonotype was seen a few times. The V gene is TRBV7-2, the J gene TRBJ2-2; 13 bases map to TRBD2. The CDR3 has 15 residues. The V gene's germline CDR1 is SGHTA and CDR2 FQGNSA. J lost 7 bases, V lost 6 bases, and 5 bases had no gene match. The chain's CDR3 is CASRPGLAGHGELFF. The CDR3 DNA is TGTGCCAGCAGACCGGGACTAGCGGGGCACGGGGAGCTGTTTTTT.

In its sample, this clonotype was seen many times. The chain is built from TRBV6-1 and TRBJ1-1, with a possible D match to TRBD1 (5 bases). Germline CDR1 is MNHNS and CDR2 is SASEGT. V lost 8 bases and J 6 bases, leaving 7 bases between the germline ends. This CDR3 comprises 10 residues. The CDR3: CASGAPEAFF. CDR3 sequence (DNA): TGTGCCAGCGGGGCCCCTGAAGCTTTCTTT.

This clonotype was counted ten times or more. The chain joins TRBV20-1 to TRBJ2-1, with D possibly called TRBD1 or TRBD2 (5 bases each). This CDR3 is built from 13 residues. Germline CDR1 DFQATT, CDR2 SNEGSKA (reference sequence). The V and J ends lost 0 bases and 4 bases respectively, with 7 bases between them. In DNA form, the CDR3 reads TGCAGTGCTAGAGATGGGGGTTACAATGAGCAGTTCTTC. This sequence encodes CSARDGGYNEQFF.

The chain links TRBV7-8 to TRBJ1-1; D not resolved. Germline CDR1 SGHVS, CDR2 FQNEAQ. This CDR3 has 13 amino acids. With 5 bases removed from V and 3 bases from J, the gap between germline ends came to 10 bases. CDR3 in amino acids: CASSVNGYTEAFF. CDR3 nucleotide sequence: TGTGCCAGCAGCGTTAATGGCTACACTGAAGCTTTCTTT. The full variable domain, rest sourced from reference TRBV7-8 and TRBJ1-1, is GAGVSQSPRYKVAKRGQDVALRCDPISGHVSLFWYQQALGQGPEFLTYFQNEAQLDKSGLPSDRFFAERPEGSVSTLKIQRTQQEDSAVYLCASSVNGYTEAFFGQGTRLTVV.

This clonotype has ten or more counts. The chain uses TRBV6-6 and TRBJ2-5, with D unclear. CDR1 is MNHNY and CDR2 is SVGAGI in the germline V gene (reference sequence). V lost 0 bases to trimming and J lost 11 bases, with 4 bases between them. The CDR3 spans 10 residues. This chain's CDR3 is CASSYSPQYF. In nucleotides, the CDR3 is TGTGCCAGCAGTTACTCCCCACAGTACTTC.

The rearrangement joins TRBV5-1 to TRBJ2-7; no clear D gene. Trimming removed 0 bases from V and 3 bases from J, with 22 bases in between. This CDR3 region has 18 residues. In germline, CDR1 is SGHRS, CDR2 YFSETQ. CDR3 amino acids: CASSLAVFRMAGDYEQYV. The CDR3 coding sequence is TGCGCCAGCAGCTTGGCCGTTTTTCGGATGGCAGGAGACTACGAGCAGTACGTC.

This clonotype has at least ten counts. This chain links TRBV15 with TRBJ2-5; D may be TRBD2 (5 bases). The V end was cut by 1 base, the J end by 2 bases, with 11 bases between. This CDR3 has 15 residues. Germline CDR1 and CDR2: LNHNV and YYDKDF (reference sequence). The CDR3 region has the DNA TGTGCCACCAGCAGAGGTAGTAGCGATCAAGAGACCCAGTACTTC. Amino acids: CATSRGSSDQETQYF.

This clonotype was counted at least ten times. The chain carries TRBV27 and TRBJ2-5; 7 bases are a match to TRBD1. With 3 bases clipped from V and 5 bases from J, the junction kept 9 bases outside the gene matches. The germline gives CDR1 MNHEY, CDR2 SMNVEV (reference sequence). This CDR3 has 15 residues. CDR3 sequence: CASSLKTGLGETQYF. CDR3 DNA sequence: TGTGCCAGCAGTTTGAAGACAGGGCTGGGGGAGACCCAGTACTTC.

In this sample, this clonotype turned up a few times. The J gene is TRBJ2-5, the V gene TRBV27; no clear D. Trimming cost V 6 bases and J 5 bases, with 16 bases left between them. Germline V gene lookup returns CDR1 MNHEY and CDR2 SMNVEV (reference sequence). The CDR3 runs 14 residues. CDR3 loop: CASRTSTPSETQYF. CDR3 sequence (DNA): TGTGCCAGCAGGACCTCGACACCTTCGGAGACCCAGTACTTC.

At least ten counts were recorded for this clonotype. The V call is TRBV3-1, the J call TRBJ1-5; 8 positions agree with TRBD1. The CDR3 is 14 residues long. V trimming: 4 bases; J trimming: 2 bases; junction bases outside the gene matches: 1. The V gene's germline CDR1 is LGHDT and CDR2 YNNKEL (reference sequence). CDR3 sequence: CASSPGQGNQPQHF. The CDR3, as DNA: TGTGCCAGCAGCCCGGGACAGGGCAATCAGCCCCAGCATTTT.

Comments on this clonotype: Germline and junction disagree at one end, which may indicate a read error. The CDR3 protein is CAASDGGVTDTQYF. The CDR3 nucleotides read TGTGCCGCCAGTGATGGTGGGGTCACAGATACGCAGTATTTT. The chain joins TRBV24-1 to TRBJ2-3; D remains ambiguous. CDR3 length: 14 residues. Germline lookup yields CDR1 KGHDR and CDR2 SFDVKD.

This clonotype was recorded a few times. The V gene is TRBV7-2, the J gene TRBJ1-1; no firm D call. Germline values: CDR1 SGHTA, CDR2 FQGNSA. This CDR3 has 16 amino acids. The V gene lost 5 bases and the J gene lost 3 bases, with 19 bases spanning the gap. CDR3: CASSPAVSHTDTEAFF. As DNA, the CDR3 is TGTGCCAGCAGCCCAGCGGTCTCCCATACCGACACTGAAGCTTTCTTT.

This clonotype was counted between two and nine times. The rearrangement joins TRBV3-1 to TRBJ2-7, with D possibly matching TRBD2 (5 bases). Trimming cost V 1 base and J 7 bases, with 23 bases left between them. Germline V gene lookup returns CDR1 LGHDT and CDR2 YNNKEL (reference sequence). The CDR3 contains 17 residues. This CDR3 is CASSQGVPSGSMGEQYV. The CDR3 DNA reads TGTGCCAGCAGCCAAGGGGTACCTTCGGGGTCCATGGGGGAGCAGTACGTC.

V usage is TRBV29-1 and J usage is TRBJ2-5; 10 bases align to TRBD1. This CDR3 region has 14 residues. V shed 3 bases, J shed 5 bases, and the junction held 6 bases outside the gene matches. Germline V gene sequence: CDR1 SQVTM, CDR2 ANQGSEA. The CDR3 here is CSVEKDRGWETQYF. CDR3 DNA sequence: TGCAGCGTTGAGAAGGACAGGGGGTGGGAGACCCAGTACTTC.

The chain carries TRBV24-1 and TRBJ2-1, with 7 bases aligning to TRBD1. Germline CDR1 and CDR2: KGHDR and SFDVKD. Trimming at V came to 4 bases and at J to 5 bases, leaving 16 bases not matched to a gene. This CDR3 is built from 18 residues. Here the CDR3 DNA reads TGTGCCACCAGTGACCTATCCTCCGGGACAGCGTTTAACAATGAGCAGTTCTTC. Its translation is CATSDLSSGTAFNNEQFF.

In the case of this clonotype: A much more abundant neighbour one base away suggests this may be a read error. DNA of the CDR3: TGCAGTGCTAAGTCTACAGGGGAATGTGGCTACACCTTC. This encodes CSAKSTGECGYTF. V usage is TRBV20-1 and J usage is TRBJ1-2; 7 positions agree with TRBD1. V dropped 4 bases and J dropped 7; count of bases not matched to a gene: 9. CDR1 DFQATT and CDR2 SNEGSKA come from the germline V gene (reference sequence). The length of the CDR3 is 13 residues.

This clonotype was detected a few times. This chain links TRBV2 with TRBJ2-5, with 8 bases identical to TRBD1. J gave up 4 bases and V 5 bases, and 3 bases lay outside the gene matches. The CDR3 has 13 residues. CDR1 is SNHLY and CDR2 is FYNNEI in the germline V gene. The CDR3 region is CASSWTGRETQYF. The CDR3 nucleotides read TGTGCCAGCAGTTGGACAGGGCGAGAGACCCAGTACTTC. Filled out from reference TRBV2 and TRBJ2-5, the complete variable domain reads EPEVTQTPSHQVTQMGQEVILRCVPISNHLYFYWYRQILGQKVEFLVSFYNNEISEKSEIFDDQFSVERPDGSNFTLKIRSTKLEDSAMYFCASSWTGRETQYFGPGTRLLVL.

The CDR3 loop reads CASSLTFGSGDPTDTQYF. The DNA of the CDR3 is TGTGCCAGCAGCTTAACGTTCGGTAGCGGGGATCCCACAGATACGCAGTATTTT. The genes are TRBV7-3 and TRBJ2-3; 8 nucleotides match TRBD2. CDR1 and CDR2 (germline): SGHTA, FQGTGA. The CDR3 consists of 18 residues. Trimming at V came to 0 bases and at J to 2 bases, leaving 10 bases not matched to a gene.

This clonotype has ten or more counts. The V call is TRBV6-1, the J call TRBJ1-3; 8 bases align to TRBD1. The CDR3 totals 16 residues. Per germline, CDR1 MNHNS and CDR2 SASEGT. V lost 6 bases to trimming and J lost 3 bases; unmatched junction nucleotides: 10. CDR3 region: CASRPPPGGYGNTIYF. As DNA, the CDR3 is TGTGCCAGCAGACCCCCCCCAGGGGGCTATGGAAACACCATATATTTT.

V is TRBV3-1 and J is TRBJ2-5; D might be TRBD1 (6 bases). Trimming took off 5 bases at V and 2 bases at J, with 12 bases between the two ends. This CDR3 has 14 amino acids. Germline V gene sequence: CDR1 LGHDT, CDR2 YNNKEL (reference sequence). The DNA for the CDR3 is TGTGCCAGCAGCAAAAGGGGACAACAAGAGACCCAGTACTTC. Its translation is CASSKRGQQETQYF.

The table lists this clonotype with many counts. CDR3 residues: CASSLERASDTQYF. The CDR3 region has the DNA TGTGCCAGCAGCTTAGAACGTGCGTCAGATACGCAGTATTTT. The chain is built from TRBV7-2 and TRBJ2-3; D is uncertain. Trimming shortened V by 1 base and J by 4 bases, and 9 bases separated the two germline ends. CDR1 is SGHTA and CDR2 is FQGNSA in the germline V gene. This CDR3 is 14 amino acids long.

The chain combines TRBV6-1 with TRBJ2-7; D is uncertain. The ends were cut back, 6 bases at V and 3 bases at J, with 9 bases in the middle. The CDR3 spans 12 residues. Germline CDR1 is MNHNS and CDR2 is SASEGT. CDR3 bases: TGTGCCAGCAGGCCGGATTACTACGAGCAGTACGTC. Translating gives CASRPDYYEQYV.